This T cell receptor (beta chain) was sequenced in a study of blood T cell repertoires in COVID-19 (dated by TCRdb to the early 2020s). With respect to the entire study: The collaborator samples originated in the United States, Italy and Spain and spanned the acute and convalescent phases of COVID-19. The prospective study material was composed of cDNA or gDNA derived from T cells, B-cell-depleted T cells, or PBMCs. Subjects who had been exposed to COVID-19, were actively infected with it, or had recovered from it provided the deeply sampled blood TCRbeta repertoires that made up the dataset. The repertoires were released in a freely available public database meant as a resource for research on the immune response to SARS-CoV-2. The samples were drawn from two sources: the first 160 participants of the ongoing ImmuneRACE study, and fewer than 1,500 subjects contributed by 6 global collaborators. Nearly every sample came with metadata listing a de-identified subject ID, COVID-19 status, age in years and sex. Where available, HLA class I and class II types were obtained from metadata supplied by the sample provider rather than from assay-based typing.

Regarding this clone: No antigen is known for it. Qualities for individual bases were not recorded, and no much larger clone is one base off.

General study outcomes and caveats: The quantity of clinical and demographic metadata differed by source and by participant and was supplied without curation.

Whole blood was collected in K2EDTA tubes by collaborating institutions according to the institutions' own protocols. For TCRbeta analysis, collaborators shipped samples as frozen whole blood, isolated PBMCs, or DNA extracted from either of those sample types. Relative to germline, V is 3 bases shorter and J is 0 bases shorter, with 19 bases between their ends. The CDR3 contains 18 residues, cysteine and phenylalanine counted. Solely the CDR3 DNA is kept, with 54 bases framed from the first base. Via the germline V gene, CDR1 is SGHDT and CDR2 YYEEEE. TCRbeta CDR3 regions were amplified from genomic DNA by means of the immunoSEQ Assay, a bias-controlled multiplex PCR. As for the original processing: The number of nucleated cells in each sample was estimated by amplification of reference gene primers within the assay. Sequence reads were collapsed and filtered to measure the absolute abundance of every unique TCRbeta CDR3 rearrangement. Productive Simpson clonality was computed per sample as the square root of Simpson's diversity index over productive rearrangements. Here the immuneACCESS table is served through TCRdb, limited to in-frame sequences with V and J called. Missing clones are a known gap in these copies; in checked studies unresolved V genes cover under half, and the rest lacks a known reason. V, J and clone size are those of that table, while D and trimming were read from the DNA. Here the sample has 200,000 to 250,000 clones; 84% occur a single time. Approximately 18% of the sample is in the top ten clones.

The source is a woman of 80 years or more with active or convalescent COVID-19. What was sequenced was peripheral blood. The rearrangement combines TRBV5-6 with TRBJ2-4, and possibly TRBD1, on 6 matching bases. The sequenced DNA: TGTGCCAGCAGCTCTAAGGGGACACAGACACTAGCCAAAAACATTCAGTACTTC. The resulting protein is CASSSKGTQTLAKNIQYF.